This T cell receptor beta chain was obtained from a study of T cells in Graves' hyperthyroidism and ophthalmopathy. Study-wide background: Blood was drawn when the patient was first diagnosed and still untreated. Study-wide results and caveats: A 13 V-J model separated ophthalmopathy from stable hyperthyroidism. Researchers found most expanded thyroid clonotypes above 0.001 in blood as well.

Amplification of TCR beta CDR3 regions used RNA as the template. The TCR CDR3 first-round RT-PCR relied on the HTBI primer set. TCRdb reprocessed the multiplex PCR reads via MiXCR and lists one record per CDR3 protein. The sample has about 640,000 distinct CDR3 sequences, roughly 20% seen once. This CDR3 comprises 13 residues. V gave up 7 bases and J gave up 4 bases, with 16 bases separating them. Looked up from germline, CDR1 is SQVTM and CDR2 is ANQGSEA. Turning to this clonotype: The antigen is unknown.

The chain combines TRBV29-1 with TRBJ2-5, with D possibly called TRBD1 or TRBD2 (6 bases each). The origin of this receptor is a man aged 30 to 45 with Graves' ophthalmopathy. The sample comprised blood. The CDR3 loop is CSGTTGRSETQYF. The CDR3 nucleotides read TGCAGCGGAACAACAGGGAGGTCAGAGACCCAGTACTTC.